These 5 T cell receptor beta chains came from one sample sequenced in a study of Graves' ophthalmopathy and Graves' hyperthyroidism. RNA transcripts provided the template for amplifying TCR beta CDR3 regions. RT-PCR with HTBI primers came first, then second-round multiplex PCR. TCRdb fed the multiplex PCR reads into MiXCR, producing one record per CDR3 protein. The sample includes about 590,000 distinct CDR3 sequences, just under 40% of them seen just once. The sample consisted of peripheral blood or thyroid tissue (not recorded which). These TCRs come from an adult man with Graves' hyperthyroidism.

This clonotype came up once. This rearrangement joins TRBV20-1 to TRBJ2-5; the D is unclear. Deletions cut 0 bases from V and 9 bases from J, with 14 bases between. From germline, CDR1 is DFQATT and CDR2 SNEGSKA (reference sequence). CDR3 length: 13 residues. CDR3 bases: TGCAGTGCTAGAGATAGGGCCAGTCAGCCCCAGTACTTC. Residues: CSARDRASQPQYF.

J is TRBJ2-3 and V is TRBV2; either TRBD1 or TRBD2 may fit D (6 bases each). The V gene lost 1 base and the J gene lost 5 bases, with 13 bases spanning the gap. This CDR3 contains 15 residues. From germline, CDR1 is SNHLY and CDR2 FYNNEI. DNA for the CDR3: TGTGCCAGCAGTGAAGAGGGGGGTACGGTAGATACGCAGTATTTT. Translating it yields CASSEEGGTVDTQYF. The full variable domain, in which reference TRBV2 and TRBJ2-3 provide the parts outside the CDR3, is EPEVTQTPSHQVTQMGQEVILRCVPISNHLYFYWYRQILGQKVEFLVSFYNNEISEKSEIFDDQFSVERPDGSNFTLKIRSTKLEDSAMYFCASSEEGGTVDTQYFGPGTRLTVL.

This clonotype appeared many times. CDR3 in DNA: TGTGCCAGCAGTGGATGGGACAGCTTGAACACTGAAGCTTTCTTT. It is translated as CASSGWDSLNTEAFF. The V call is TRBV28, the J call TRBJ1-1; 7 bases fit TRBD1. CDR1 and CDR2 from the germline V gene are MDHEN and SYDVKM. The junction had 6 bases not matched to a gene; V was cut back by 5 bases and J by 0 bases. The CDR3 has 15 amino acids.

This clonotype was counted ten times or more. This rearrangement joins TRBV7-2 to TRBJ2-7; no definite D call. Trimming removed 3 bases from V and 6 bases from J, with 12 bases in between. CDR3 length: 13 residues. The germline gives CDR1 SGHTA, CDR2 FQGNSA. Here the CDR3 reads CASSLTPLLEQYF. CDR3 DNA: TGTGCCAGCAGCTTGACCCCCCTCCTCGAGCAGTACTTC.

The chain recombines TRBV14 with TRBJ2-5, with D possibly TRBD2 on 6 matching bases. This CDR3 comprises 15 residues. Trimming shortened V by 5 bases and J by 1 base, and 14 bases separated the two germline ends. Looked up from germline, CDR1 is SGHDN and CDR2 is FVKESK. The CDR3 loop reads CASSEGGRFQETQYF. In nucleotides, the CDR3 is TGTGCCAGCAGCGAAGGAGGGAGATTCCAAGAGACCCAGTACTTC.